Sequencing of this TCR beta chain was carried out in a study of T cell repertoires in cytomegalovirus infection. Study-level information: Both recently identified HLA-C-restricted and well-studied HLA-B-restricted CMV epitopes were used in the study. Public TCR beta signatures indicated both CMV infection and matching HLA type.

Study results and limitations: Clonotypes of TCR beta that were HLA-C-restricted and CMV-specific dominated the ex vivo response.

V shed 1 base and J shed 3 bases, with 6 bases lying between them. The length of the CDR3 is 13 residues. Germline V gene data show CDR1 as SGHVS and CDR2 as FQNEAQ. In TCRdb, the reads were re-called with MiXCR into one record per CDR3 protein. The sample lists a few hundred thousand distinct CDR3 sequences, about 42% seen once, with about 41% in the top ten. In this sample, this clonotype turned up many times. Its antigen is as yet unknown. The specimen was cultured PBMCs, collected from culture after CMV antigen stimulation. This chain links TRBV7-8 with TRBJ1-1, with D unclear. This sequence originates from a human donor in good health (CMV status not recorded). Some clones in this sample may be carry-over from other donors' samples. CDR3 residues: CASSLVGYTEAFF. The CDR3 DNA reads TGTGCCAGCAGCTTAGTGGGCTACACTGAAGCTTTCTTT.